Presented here are 22 T cell receptor beta chains from one specimen sequenced in a study of CXCR3-negative and CXCR3-positive naive CD8 T cells. cDNA libraries for TRB were generated by 5' RACE incorporating UMI labels. From the 5' RACE reads, TCRdb lists one entry per CDR3 protein and no DNA. The listing contains about 8,000 distinct CDR3 sequences. Input material: naive CXCR3- CD8+ T cells from blood. Subset described: CD45RO-CCR7+CD27+CD95- naive CD8+ T cells lacking CXCR3 (TNR3-). The receptors derive from a human donor in good health. Some clones in this sample may be carry-over from other donors' samples.

This clonotype is called medium-sized based on its frequency. The chain joins TRBV12-3 or TRBV12-4 to TRBJ2-1. The CDR3 contains 12 residues. The CDR3 spells CASSPSGGKQFF.

The J gene is TRBJ1-2, the V gene TRBV25-1; TCRdb lists TRBD1, though no DNA is available to test this call. The CDR3 runs to 16 residues. In germline, CDR1 is MGHDK, CDR2 SYGVNS. CDR3 amino acids: CASSTPLAGDDYGYTF.

The chain combines TRBV14 with TRBJ1-6; TCRdb designates TRBD1, a call that cannot be tested without DNA. Per the germline V gene, CDR1 is SGHDN and CDR2 is FVKESK. The CDR3 extends over 16 amino acids. CDR3 protein: CASSQDLVTANSPLHF.

The chain employs TRBV19 and TRBJ2-2. The CDR3 is 14 residues long. Germline lookup yields CDR1 LNHDA and CDR2 SQIVND (reference sequence). CDR3 sequence reads: CASSIQAETGELFF.

The rearrangement links TRBV28 to TRBJ2-7. CDR1 is MDHEN and CDR2 is SYDVKM in the germline V gene. This CDR3 is 12 amino acids long. CDR3 in amino acids: CASSPDGYEQYF. Variable domain in full (rest from reference TRBV28 and TRBJ2-7): DVKVTQSSRYLVKRTGEKVFLECVQDMDHENMFWYRQDPGLGLRLIYFSYDVKMKEKGDIPEGYSVSREKKERFSLILESASTNQTSMYLCASSPDGYEQYFGPGTRLTVT.

V gene TRBV18 combines with J gene TRBJ2-3. Per the germline V gene, CDR1 is KGHSH and CDR2 is LQKENI. The CDR3 contains 12 residues. The CDR3 sequence: CASSPATDTQYF.

This clonotype is classed as medium-sized by frequency. V gene TRBV29-1 combines with J gene TRBJ2-1; TCRdb's assignment of TRBD1 cannot be checked, as there is no DNA. This CDR3 contains 15 residues. Germline loops: CDR1 SQVTM, CDR2 ANQGSEA. CDR3 amino acids: CSVVTAGGIYNEQFF.

This chain's CDR3 is CASGSTGANTEAFF. The V and J genes are TRBV12-5 and TRBJ1-1; TCRdb calls TRBD1, which cannot be checked without DNA. Germline CDR1 reads LGHNT; CDR2 reads FRNRAP. The CDR3 is 14 residues long. Looking up the rest from reference TRBV12-5 and TRBJ1-1 gives the full variable domain: DARVTQTPRHKVTEMGQEVTMRCQPILGHNTVFWYRQTMMQGLELLAYFRNRAPLDDSGMPKDRFSAEMPDATLATLKIQPSEPRDSAVYFCASGSTGANTEAFFGQGTRLTVV.

V usage is TRBV29-1 and J usage is TRBJ2-1; the D call from TCRdb, TRBD2, cannot be confirmed without DNA. Germline CDR1 reads SQVTM; CDR2 reads ANQGSEA. The CDR3 loop spans 15 amino acids. CDR3 sequence reads: CSAAPMAGGHNEQFF.

V gene TRBV29-1 combines with J gene TRBJ1-4. Germline CDR1 reads SQVTM; CDR2 reads ANQGSEA. This CDR3 is built from 12 residues. The CDR3 spells CSVGETNEKLFF.

The chain is built from TRBV6-1 and TRBJ1-1; TCRdb lists TRBD1, though no DNA is available to test this call. Germline V gives CDR1 MNHNS, CDR2 SASEGT. This CDR3 spans 13 amino acids. The CDR3 here is CASSDPLDTEAFF.

This sequence joins TRBV12-3 or TRBV12-4 and TRBJ2-1; the D gene TCRdb calls, TRBD2, cannot be checked with no DNA. The CDR3 has 14 amino acids. This CDR3 is CASSFHAGEKEQFF.

The rearrangement uses TRBV20-1 and TRBJ1-1; TCRdb names TRBD1, which stays unverified in the absence of DNA. The CDR3 has 14 amino acids. Per the germline V gene, CDR1 is DFQATT and CDR2 is SNEGSKA (reference sequence). The CDR3 region is CSPRGAGEPTEAFF.

J is TRBJ2-1 and V is TRBV19; there is no DNA to check the TCRdb D call of TRBD2. The CDR3 contains 15 residues. Germline V lookup: CDR1 LNHDA, CDR2 SQIVND (reference sequence). The CDR3 loop reads CASSMGSSEYNEQFF.

V and J are TRBV29-1 and TRBJ1-2; TCRdb's D call of TRBD1 is untestable without DNA. This CDR3 is 11 amino acids long. Germline CDR1 reads SQVTM; CDR2 reads ANQGSEA. CDR3 residues: CSVEAYSGQAF.

The CDR3 sequence: CASSQAFQRGLGNEQFF. The gene calls are TRBV4-3 and TRBJ2-1; TCRdb names TRBD2, which stays unverified in the absence of DNA. There are 17 residues in the CDR3. The germline V gene has CDR1 LGHNA and CDR2 YSLEER.

The genes are TRBV11-2 and TRBJ2-7; no DNA is available, so the TRBD2 call from TCRdb remains unchecked. The CDR3 is made up of 17 amino acids. CDR1 is SGHAT, CDR2 FQNNGV, per germline. CDR3 loop: CASSSDPGLAGTGEQYF.

By frequency, this clonotype is medium-sized. The chain joins TRBV28 to TRBJ1-4. CDR1 and CDR2 (germline): MDHEN, SYDVKM. The CDR3 runs 16 residues. CDR3 loop: CASSLLNSATNEKLFF.

This clonotype shows up as medium-sized by frequency. The chain recombines TRBV15 with TRBJ2-2. This CDR3 is built from 16 residues. From germline, CDR1 is LNHNV and CDR2 YYDKDF (reference sequence). The CDR3 sequence is CATSKEVIDFTGELFF.

This chain uses TRBV7-2 with TRBJ2-1; the D call from TCRdb, TRBD2, cannot be confirmed without DNA. Germline assignment: CDR1 SGHTA and CDR2 FQGNSA. CDR3 size: 15 residues. CDR3 in amino acids: CDSSYVTSGRNEQFF. Full variable domain (rest looked up from reference TRBV7-2 and TRBJ2-1): GAGVSQSPSNKVTEKGKDVELRCDPISGHTALYWYRQSLGQGLEFLIYFQGNSAPDKSGLPSDRFSAERTGGSVSTLTIQRTQQEDSAVYLCDSSYVTSGRNEQFFGPGTRLTVL.

The gene calls are TRBV13 and TRBJ1-5; lacking DNA, the TRBD1 call made by TCRdb goes unchecked. Germline V lookup: CDR1 PRHDT, CDR2 FYEKMQ (reference sequence). The CDR3 runs to 14 residues. The CDR3 reads CASSSRQGNQPQHF.

Its frequency marks this clonotype as medium-sized. The chain couples TRBV14 to TRBJ2-5; TCRdb picks TRBD2, but there is no DNA to check that call. The CDR3 sequence is 16 residues long. Germline V gene lookup returns CDR1 SGHDN and CDR2 FVKESK. The CDR3: CASSQGGQGWEETQYF.